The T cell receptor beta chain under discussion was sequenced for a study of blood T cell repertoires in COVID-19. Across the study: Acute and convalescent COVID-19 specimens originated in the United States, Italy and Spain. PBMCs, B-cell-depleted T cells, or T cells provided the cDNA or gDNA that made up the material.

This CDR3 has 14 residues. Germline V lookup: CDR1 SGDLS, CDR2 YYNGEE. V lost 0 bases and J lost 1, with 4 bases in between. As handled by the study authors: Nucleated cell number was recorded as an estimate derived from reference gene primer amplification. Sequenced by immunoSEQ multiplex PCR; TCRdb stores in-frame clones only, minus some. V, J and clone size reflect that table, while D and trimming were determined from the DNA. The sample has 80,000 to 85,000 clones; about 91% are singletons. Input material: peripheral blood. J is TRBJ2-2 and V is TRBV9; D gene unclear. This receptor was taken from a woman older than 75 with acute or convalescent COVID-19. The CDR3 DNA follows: TGTGCCAGCAGCGTAGGAGGGAACACCGGGGAGCTGTTTTTT. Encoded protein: CASSVGGNTGELFF.